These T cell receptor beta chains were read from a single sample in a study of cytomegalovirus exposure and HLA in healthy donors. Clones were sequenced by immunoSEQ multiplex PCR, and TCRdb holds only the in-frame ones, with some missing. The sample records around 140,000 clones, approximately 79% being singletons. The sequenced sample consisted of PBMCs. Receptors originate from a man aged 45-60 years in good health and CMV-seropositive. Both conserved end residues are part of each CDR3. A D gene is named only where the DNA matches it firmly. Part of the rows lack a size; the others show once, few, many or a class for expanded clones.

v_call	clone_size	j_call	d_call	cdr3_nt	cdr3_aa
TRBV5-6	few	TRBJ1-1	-	TGTGCCAGCAGCTTGGGAGGCCAGGGGAGGGTTGAAGCTTTCTTT	CASSLGGQGRVEAFF
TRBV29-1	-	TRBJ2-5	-	TGCAGCGTCCGACTCATCCGAGAGACCCAGTACTTC	CSVRLIRETQYF
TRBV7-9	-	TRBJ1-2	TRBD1	TGTGCCAGCAGCTTACAGGGGGGACAGGGCCATGGCTACACCTTC	CASSLQGGQGHGYTF
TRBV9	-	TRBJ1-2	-	TGTGCCAGCAGCCCCCGACAGACTCTCTATGGCTACACCTTC	CASSPRQTLYGYTF
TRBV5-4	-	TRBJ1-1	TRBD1	TGTGCCAGCGGCTTCGACAGGGACACTGAAGCTTTCTTT	CASGFDRDTEAFF
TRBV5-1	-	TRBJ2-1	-	TGCGCCAGCAGCTTGGCTGAGGTGTCCTACAATGAGCAGTTCTTC	CASSLAEVSYNEQFF
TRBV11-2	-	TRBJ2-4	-	TGTGCCAGCAGCTACCGCGGGGAGACCAAAAACATTCAGTACTTC	CASSYRGETKNIQYF
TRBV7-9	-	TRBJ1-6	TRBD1	TGTGCCAGCAGCTTGGTTCGGAGGGACAGTTTCTATAATTCACCCCTCCACTTT	CASSLVRRDSFYNSPLHF
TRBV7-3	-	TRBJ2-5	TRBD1	TGTGCCAGCAGCTCCACAGGGGGCTGGAAAGAGACCCAGTACTTC	CASSSTGGWKETQYF
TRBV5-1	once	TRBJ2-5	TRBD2	TGCGCCAGCAGCTTGACGGCGGGGGGGCCGGGGGACCAGTACTTC	CASSLTAGGPGDQYF
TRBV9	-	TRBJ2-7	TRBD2	TGTGCCAGCAGCGTAGGTGTCGGGGGACTAGCGGGAGGGGACTCCTACGAGCAGTACTTC	CASSVGVGGLAGGDSYEQYF
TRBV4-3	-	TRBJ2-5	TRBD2	TGCGCCAGCAGCCAAGGGACTAGTATAGAGGAGACCCAGTACTTC	CASSQGTSIEETQYF
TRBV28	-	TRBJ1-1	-	TGTGCCAGCAGCCTTGGAGGAGCCGAAGCTTTCTTT	CASSLGGAEAFF
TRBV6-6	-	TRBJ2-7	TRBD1	TGTGCCAGCAGCAGGACAGGGACCTACGAGCAGTACTTC	CASSRTGTYEQYF
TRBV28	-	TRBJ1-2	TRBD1	TGTGCCAGCAGTTTCTGGCACAGGGGGCAGGGTGGCTACACCTTC	CASSFWHRGQGGYTF
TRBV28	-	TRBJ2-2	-	TGTGCCAGCAGTTTCCAGGGTCTACCGGAGGAGCTGTTTTTT	CASSFQGLPEELFF
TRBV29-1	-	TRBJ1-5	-	TGCAGCGTTGAAATGCCGGGGGGGATGGGAAATCAGCCCCAGCATTTT	CSVEMPGGMGNQPQHF
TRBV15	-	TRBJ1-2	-	TGTGCCACCAGCAGAGAGAACCCTTTCGGTGGCTACACCTTC	CATSRENPFGGYTF
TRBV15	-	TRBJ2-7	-	TGTGCCACCAGCAGAGATCTCTTCTTTGACGAGCAGTACTTC	CATSRDLFFDEQYF
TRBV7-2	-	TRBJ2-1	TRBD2	TGTGCCAGCAGCTTAGGGGGACTAGCGGGAACATTCAATGAGCAGTTCTTC	CASSLGGLAGTFNEQFF
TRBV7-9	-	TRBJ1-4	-	TGTGCCAGCAGGGAGGTGGGGACTCTTGAAAAACTGTTTTTT	CASREVGTLEKLFF
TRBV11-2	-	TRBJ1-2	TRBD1	TGTGCCAGCAACGGACAGGGGGGAAACTATGGCTACACCTTC	CASNGQGGNYGYTF
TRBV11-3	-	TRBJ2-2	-	TGTGCCAGCAGCTTACAGGCCCCGAACACCGGGGAGCTGTTTTTT	CASSLQAPNTGELFF
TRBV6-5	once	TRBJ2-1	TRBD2	TGTGCCAGCAGTTACGGGACTAGCGGGAGAAATGAGCAGTTCTTC	CASSYGTSGRNEQFF
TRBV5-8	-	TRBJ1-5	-	TGTGCCAGCAGCTTGGCCTCATGGAGGGCTAGCAATCAGCCCCAGCATTTT	CASSLASWRASNQPQHF
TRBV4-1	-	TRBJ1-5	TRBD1	TGCGCCAGCAGCCTCCGACAGGGGGTTCAGCCCCAGCATTTT	CASSLRQGVQPQHF
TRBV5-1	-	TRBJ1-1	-	TGCGCCAGCAGCTTGGGTCAGCTTAGAGGGAACACTGAAGCTTTCTTT	CASSLGQLRGNTEAFF
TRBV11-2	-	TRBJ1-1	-	TGTGCCAGCAGCTTTTCTGAGTCTGAAGCTTTCTTT	CASSFSESEAFF
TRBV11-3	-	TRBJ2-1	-	TGTGCCAGCAGCTTAGAGGCAGACTCCTACAATGAGCAGTTCTTC	CASSLEADSYNEQFF
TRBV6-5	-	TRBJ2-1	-	TGTGCCAGCACTTCCCGGGTATACAATGAGCAGTTCTTC	CASTSRVYNEQFF
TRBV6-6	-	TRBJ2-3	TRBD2	TGTGCCAGCAGCACCGGGAGGGGGGATTATACGCAGTATTTT	CASSTGRGDYTQYF
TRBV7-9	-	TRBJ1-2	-	TGTGCCAGCAGCTTTAGGGGCACCCAGGGAAGCTATGGCTACACCTTC	CASSFRGTQGSYGYTF
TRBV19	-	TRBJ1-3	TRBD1	TGTGCCAGTAGTCCCGGGACAGCAAACACCATATATTTT	CASSPGTANTIYF
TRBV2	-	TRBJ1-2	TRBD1	TGTGCCAGCAGTGCCGGGACAGGGGTAGGCTACACCTTC	CASSAGTGVGYTF
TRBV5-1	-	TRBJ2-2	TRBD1	TGCGCCAGCAGCAAGGGACAGGGGACCGGGGAGCTGTTTTTT	CASSKGQGTGELFF
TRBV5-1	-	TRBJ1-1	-	TGCGCCAGCAGCTTGGGGGGGGGACGGTCGAACACTGAAGCTTTCTTT	CASSLGGGRSNTEAFF
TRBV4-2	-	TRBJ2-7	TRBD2	TGTGCCAGCAGCCAAGAACGGACTAGCGGGGCAAGCTCCTACGAGCAGTACTTC	CASSQERTSGASSYEQYF
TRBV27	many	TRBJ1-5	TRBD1	TGTGCCAGCAGTTTAGGAGGTGGGCAGGGGGGTTCTCAGCCCCAGCATTTT	CASSLGGGQGGSQPQHF
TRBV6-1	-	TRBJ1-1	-	TGTGCCAGCAGTGAGAGGGAGGGGGTATTAGACACTGAAGCTTTCTTT	CASSEREGVLDTEAFF
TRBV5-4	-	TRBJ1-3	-	TGTGCCAGCAGCGGTACGGGTCCTGGAAACACCATATATTTT	CASSGTGPGNTIYF
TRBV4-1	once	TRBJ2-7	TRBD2	TGCGCCAGCAGCCAAGGGGGAATCGGGGGGGCCAGGGGCGAGCAGTACTTC	CASSQGGIGGARGEQYF
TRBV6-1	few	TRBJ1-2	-	TGTGCCAGCAGTGAAGGGACTCTAGGGCGGGCGCTCTATGGCTACACCTTC	CASSEGTLGRALYGYTF
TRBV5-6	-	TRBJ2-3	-	TGTGCCAGCAGCATGGATTGGAAGTCCGGGACCCGGAGGGCAGATACGCAGTATTTT	CASSMDWKSGTRRADTQYF
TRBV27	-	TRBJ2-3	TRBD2	TGTGCCAGCAGTTTATTCGCTAGCGGGGGGGCAACAGATACGCAGTATTTT	CASSLFASGGATDTQYF